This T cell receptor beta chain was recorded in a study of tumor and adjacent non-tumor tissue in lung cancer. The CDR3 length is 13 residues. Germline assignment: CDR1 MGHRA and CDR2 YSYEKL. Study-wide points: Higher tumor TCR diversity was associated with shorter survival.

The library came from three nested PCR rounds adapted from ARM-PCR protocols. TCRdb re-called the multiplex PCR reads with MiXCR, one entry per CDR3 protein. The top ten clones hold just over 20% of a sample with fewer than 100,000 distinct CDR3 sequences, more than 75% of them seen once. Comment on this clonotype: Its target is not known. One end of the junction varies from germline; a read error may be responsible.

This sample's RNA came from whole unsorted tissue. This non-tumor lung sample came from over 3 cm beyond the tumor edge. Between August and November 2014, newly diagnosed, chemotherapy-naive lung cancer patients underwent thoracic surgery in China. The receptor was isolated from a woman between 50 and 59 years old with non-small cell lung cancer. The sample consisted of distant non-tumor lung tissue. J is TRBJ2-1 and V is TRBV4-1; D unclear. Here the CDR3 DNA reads TGCGCCAGCAGCCAGGCGGTACGCGCTGAGCTGTTCTTC. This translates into CASSQAVRAELFF.